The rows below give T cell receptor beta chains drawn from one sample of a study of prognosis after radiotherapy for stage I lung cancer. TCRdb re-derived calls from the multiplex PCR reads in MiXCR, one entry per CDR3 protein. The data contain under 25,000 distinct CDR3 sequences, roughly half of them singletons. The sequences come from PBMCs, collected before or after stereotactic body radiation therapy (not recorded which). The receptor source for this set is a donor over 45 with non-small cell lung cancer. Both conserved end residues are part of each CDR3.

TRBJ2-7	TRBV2	CASSPRSSGSYEQYF
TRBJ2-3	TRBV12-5	CASGSGLAGADTQYF
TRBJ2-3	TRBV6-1	CASSGATWDTQYF
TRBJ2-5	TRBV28	CASSSVGGEETQYF
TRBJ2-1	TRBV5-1	CASSLVAGGTNEQFF
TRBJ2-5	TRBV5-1	CASSSGGVGETQYF
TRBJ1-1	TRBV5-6	CASSPLRGGDLIRNTEAFF
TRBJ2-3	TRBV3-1	CASSQLVAGGGTDTQYF
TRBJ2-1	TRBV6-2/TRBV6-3	CASSKEGYSYNEQFF
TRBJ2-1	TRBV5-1	CASSPEGIWRQFF
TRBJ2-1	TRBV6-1	CARSKSGLATYNEQFF
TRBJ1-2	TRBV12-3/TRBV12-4	CASSAGDYGYTF
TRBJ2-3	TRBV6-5	CASSYSILGTDAQYF
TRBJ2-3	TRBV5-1	CASSLRGSADTQYF
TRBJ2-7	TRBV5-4	CASSLGGRVYEQYF
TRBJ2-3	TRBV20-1	CSASDSGKNGDTQYF